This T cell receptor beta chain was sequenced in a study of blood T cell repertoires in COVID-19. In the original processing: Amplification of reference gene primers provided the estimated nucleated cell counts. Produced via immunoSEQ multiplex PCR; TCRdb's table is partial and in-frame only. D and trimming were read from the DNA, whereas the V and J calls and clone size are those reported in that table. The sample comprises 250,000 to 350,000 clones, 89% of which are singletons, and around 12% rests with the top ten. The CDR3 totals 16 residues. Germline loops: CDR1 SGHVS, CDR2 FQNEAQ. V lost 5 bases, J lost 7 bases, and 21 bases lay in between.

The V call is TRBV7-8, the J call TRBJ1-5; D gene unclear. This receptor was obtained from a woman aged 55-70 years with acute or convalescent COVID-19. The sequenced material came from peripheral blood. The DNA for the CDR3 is TGTGCCAGCAGCCAGCGACCTGTCTCGGTTCTCCAGCCCCAGCATTTT. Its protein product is CASSQRPVSVLQPQHF.